The 8 T cell receptor beta chains reported below all come from one sample, sequenced in a study of blood T cells in healthy people across ages. Primers used in a second PCR of roughly 6 to 11 cycles were a sample-barcoded 5' primer and a J-beta primer mix. Using its own MiXCR run on the 5' RACE reads, TCRdb lists one record per CDR3 protein. This table holds about 680,000 distinct CDR3 sequences, roughly 49% found once. Sequencing was carried out using blood. The source of these receptors is a woman aged 55-69 years in good health.

The chain uses TRBV18 and TRBJ2-5; 10 bases are shared with TRBD1. The J call may not be correct, given that the DNA end is closer to TRBJ2-7. Germline CDR1 is KGHSH and CDR2 is LQKENI. The CDR3 is made up of 18 amino acids. CDR3 protein: CASSPDSAREGQGYEQYF. The CDR3, as DNA: TGTGCCAGCTCACCCGATTCCGCCCGGGAGGGACAGGGGTACGAGCAGTACTTC.

This clonotype was seen a handful of times. V and J are TRBV20-1 and TRBJ1-6, with 7 bases matching TRBD1. The CDR3 covers 14 residues. Germline lookup yields CDR1 DFQATT and CDR2 SNEGSKA (reference sequence). Trimming cost V 8 bases and J 7 bases; bases outside gene matches: 11. The DNA of the CDR3 is TGCAGTTCCGGACCGGGACAGCACAATTCACCCCTCCACTTT. Translated: CSSGPGQHNSPLHF.

The DNA for the CDR3 is TGTGCCAGCAGTCTCTCCCGCGAGAGGTTGGGGGAGCAGTACTTC. It codes for CASSLSRERLGEQYF. This chain uses TRBV27 with TRBJ2-7; no clear D gene. This CDR3 has 15 residues. V lost 5 bases and J 7 bases, leaving 21 bases between the germline ends. Per the germline V gene, CDR1 is MNHEY and CDR2 is SMNVEV (reference sequence).

The V and J genes are TRBV15 and TRBJ2-7; D might be TRBD1 (7 bases). From germline, CDR1 is LNHNV and CDR2 YYDKDF (reference sequence). This CDR3 comprises 15 residues. The V end was cut by 1 base, the J end by 4 bases, with 14 bases between. The CDR3 reads CATSRVDREDYEQYF. DNA for the CDR3: TGTGCCACCAGCAGAGTAGACAGGGAGGATTACGAGCAGTACTTC.

A few counts support this clonotype. The chain has TRBV29-1 and TRBJ1-1, with D possibly TRBD1 on 5 matching bases. V lost 7 bases and J lost 3, with 15 bases in between. There are 13 residues in the CDR3. The germline CDR1 and CDR2 sequences are SQVTM and ANQGSEA. CDR3 nucleotide sequence: TGCAGCGCGGGGACTGCTGTGGACACTGAAGCTTTCTTT. This encodes CSAGTAVDTEAFF.

The chain employs TRBV12-3 or TRBV12-4 and TRBJ1-1; D not certain. The CDR3 has 15 amino acids. V lost 3 bases and J lost 6, with 17 bases in between. The CDR3 bases are TGTGCCAGCAGTTTCGGGCTGAAGGGCGTTGCTGAAGCTTTCTTT. It translates to CASSFGLKGVAEAFF.

The rearrangement joins TRBV10-3 to TRBJ2-1; D tentatively reads TRBD1 or TRBD2 (5 bases each). Per germline, CDR1 ENHRY and CDR2 SYGVKD. The CDR3 covers 14 residues. The V end was cut by 8 bases, the J end by 1 base, with 12 bases between. The CDR3 sequence: CAIVAGTSYNEQFF. The CDR3 region has the DNA TGTGCCATCGTCGCCGGGACGTCCTACAATGAGCAGTTCTTC.

V and J are TRBV20-1 and TRBJ2-1; D unresolved. Germline V gives CDR1 DFQATT, CDR2 SNEGSKA (reference sequence). CDR3 length: 16 amino acids. V lost 0 bases, J lost 0 bases, and 12 bases lay in between. The CDR3 sequence is CSARDRNGLSYNEQFF. The DNA of the CDR3 is TGCAGTGCTAGAGATCGGAATGGCCTCTCCTACAATGAGCAGTTCTTC.